This TCR beta chain was identified during a study of T cells in Graves' hyperthyroidism and ophthalmopathy. Regions amplified from RNA transcripts were the TCR beta CDR3 regions. HTBI primers drove first-round RT-PCR of the TCR CDR3. TCRdb processed the multiplex PCR reads anew with MiXCR; each CDR3 protein has one entry. The sample shows about 700,000 distinct CDR3 sequences, about 14% of them seen only once. The study's findings and limits: Ophthalmopathy onset followed model prediction by a median around 6.6 months. Ophthalmopathy was distinguished from stable hyperthyroidism by 13 V-J signatures.

Every diagnosis used clinical symptoms, serum thyroxine and TRAb, thyroid ultrasound and orbital computed tomography. This clonotype occurred a few times. Its cognate antigen is unknown. Sequencing input: blood. The TCR comes from a woman aged 18-29 years with Graves' hyperthyroidism.

The CDR3 nucleotides are TGTGCCAGCAGTGGTGGTACGTCTGGGTATGGCTACACCTTC. This translates into CASSGGTSGYGYTF. The rearrangement links TRBV25-1 to TRBJ1-2; the D is unclear. Germline V gene data show CDR1 as MGHDK and CDR2 as SYGVNS. V was clipped by 4 bases and J by 5 bases, with 14 bases between them. The CDR3 spans 14 residues.